This section outlines one T cell receptor beta chain sequence together with its context. This clone was seen once. Its cognate antigen has yet to be identified. Base qualities are not at hand, and no much larger clone is one base apart. The sample is drawn from a study of shared clonotypes between healthy human individuals (dated by TCRdb to between 2020 and 2021). For the wider study: A few men and a couple of women, aged 18 to 49 years, made up the cohort. Blood TCR repertoires of a handful of healthy adults were deeply sequenced to estimate repertoire size and the extent of clonotype sharing between individuals. Per donor, leukapheresis produced somewhere between about 0.85 and 10 billion PBMCs. To increase sequencing depth and limit assay-specific biases, TCR repertoire library preparation and sequencing were carried out by different laboratories using diverse techniques.

Study-wide conclusions, independent of this receptor: Pairwise subsampling indicated that sequencing depth was expected to affect the degree of clonotype sharing among donors. Sampling was limited to blood, and TCR repertoires in tissue likely differ from TCR repertoires in blood. The genetic and exposure-history diversity represented was limited by the small number of donors.

Using the deep immunoSEQ assay, multiplex PCR amplified TCR CDR3 regions from genomic DNA. Extracted genomic DNA from each cell subset was distributed evenly across all wells of several immunoSEQ 96-well plates, and each plate was treated as a replicate. For unsorted PBMC, roughly 0.3 ug genomic DNA, equal to 30,000 or so T cell genomes, was loaded into each replicate PCR. Ten immunoSEQ deep assay plates were used to sequence unsorted PBMC genomic DNA. Purified libraries were measured with a Qubit 3.0 fluorometer, size-checked on a Bioanalyzer 2100, and measured again with the KAPA Library Quantification kit. Each immunoSEQ 96-well plate was sequenced on its own single-read 150-cycle Illumina NextSeq 550 flow cell. On the study's bioinformatics: Because the immunoSEQ output held only junctional sequences and lacked quality scores, the filtering could not match the filtering applied to full-length reads. To assign V/J genes and CDR3, sequences were annotated using PyIR, a Python wrapper for IgBLAST v1.9, with IMGT germline references. Reads with weak V/J assignments (E-value above 1e-6), missing CDR3, stop codons, out-of-frame junctions, or ambiguous translated residues were removed. A V3J clonotype was defined by an identical inferred V gene, J gene, and CDR3 amino acid sequence. Percentage overlap between repertoires was calculated by dividing the number of shared unique clonotypes by the size of the smaller repertoire. RTK rarefaction, the Chao1 estimator, and Recon v2.1 estimates of unobserved clonotypes were used to assess repertoire richness. Not all clones reach the TCRdb copy of this immuneACCESS table, which keeps in-frame sequences only. Checked studies attribute under half of the gap to unresolved V genes and leave the rest unexplained. V and J calls plus clone size are reproduced from that table; the DNA served to infer D and trimming. The sample profile shows around 500,000 clones; approximately 84% of them were found once. About 12% of the sample belongs to the ten largest clones.

The junction carries 5 bases between V and J, which are trimmed by 6 bases and 2 bases respectively. The CDR3 numbers 13 residues from cysteine through phenylalanine. The entry retains the CDR3 DNA only, 39 bases that are in frame from base 1. CDR1 and CDR2 are drawn from the germline V gene: SGHTA, FQGTGA. Donors were healthy HIV-negative adults with no recently reported acute infections or vaccinations. Every donor was a Caucasian adult residing in Nashville, Tennessee, USA. For unsorted samples, tens of millions of PBMCs were counted, and genomic DNA was extracted using the QIAamp DNA Blood Mini kit. After blood collection by leukapheresis, PBMCs were isolated using Ficoll-Histopaque density gradient centrifugation and then cryopreserved in the vapor phase of liquid nitrogen.

The receptor's source is a woman aged 40 to 50 in good health. Some clones in this sample may be carry-over from other donors' samples. The sample comprised PBMCs. The chain joins TRBV7-3 to TRBJ2-6, with no confidently assigned D gene. For the CDR3, the sequence is CASRAAGANVLTF. Here is the DNA: TGTGCCAGCAGGGCGGCTGGGGCCAACGTCCTGACTTTC.